This entry concerns a single TCR beta chain. Antigen: not known. The CDR3 is 16 amino acids. Trimming at V came to 4 bases and at J to 4 bases, leaving 9 bases not matched to a gene. Germline V gene data show CDR1 as MNHEY and CDR2 as SMNVEV (reference sequence). Clones were read by immunoSEQ multiplex PCR, and TCRdb kept only the in-frame ones, dropping some. In the table there are over a million clones, more than 95% of which are singletons. The record originates from a study of shared clonotypes between healthy human individuals. General observations from the study: As a rule, naive subsets had a larger estimated richness than memory subsets. Across a handful of donors, naive CD4 shared around 5.4%, naive CD8 less than 4%, memory CD4 roughly 2.2%, memory CD8 approximately 0.4%.

This receptor was taken from a man aged 25-45 years in good health. The material sequenced was naive CD4+ T cells sorted from blood. Subset in this sample: CD45RA+ positively selected. This sequence joins TRBV27 and TRBJ2-7; 11 bases match TRBD2. Written as DNA, the CDR3 is TGTGCCAGCAGTTCCCGAGGACTAGCGGGCGAATACGAGCAGTACTTC. Translation: CASSSRGLAGEYEQYF.